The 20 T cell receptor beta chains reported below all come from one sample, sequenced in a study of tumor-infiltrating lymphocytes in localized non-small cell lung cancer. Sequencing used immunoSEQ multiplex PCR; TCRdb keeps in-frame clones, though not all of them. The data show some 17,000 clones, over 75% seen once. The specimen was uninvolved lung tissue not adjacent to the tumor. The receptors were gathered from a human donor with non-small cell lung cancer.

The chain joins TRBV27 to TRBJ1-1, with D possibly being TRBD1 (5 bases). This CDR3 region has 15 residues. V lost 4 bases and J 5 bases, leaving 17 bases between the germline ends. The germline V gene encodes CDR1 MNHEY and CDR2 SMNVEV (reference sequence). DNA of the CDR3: TGTGCCAGCAGTTCAGGGTCTATCTATCGTACTGAAGCTTTCTTT. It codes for CASSSGSIYRTEAFF.

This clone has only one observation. This CDR3 reads CASSISGAVEKLFF. DNA of the CDR3: TGTGCCAGTAGTATCTCAGGGGCGGTCGAAAAACTGTTTTTT. V usage is TRBV19 and J usage is TRBJ1-4, with D possibly being TRBD1 (6 bases). CDR3 length: 14 amino acids. The germline V gene encodes CDR1 LNHDA and CDR2 SQIVND (reference sequence). Trimming left V 3 bases short and J 8 bases short, with 13 bases between.

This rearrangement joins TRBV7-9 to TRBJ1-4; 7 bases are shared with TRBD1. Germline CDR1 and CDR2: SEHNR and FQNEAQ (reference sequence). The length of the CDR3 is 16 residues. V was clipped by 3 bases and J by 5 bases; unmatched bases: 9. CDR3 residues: CASSFGGGTANEKLFF. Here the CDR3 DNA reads TGTGCCAGCAGCTTCGGCGGGGGGACAGCGAATGAAAAACTGTTTTTT.

The CDR3 sequence is CASVLQENQPQHF. CDR3 sequence (DNA): TGTGCTAGTGTGCTGCAGGAGAATCAGCCCCAGCATTTT. The genes are TRBV12-5 and TRBJ1-5; no definite D call. The CDR3 sequence is 13 residues long. Germline CDR1 is LGHNT and CDR2 is FRNRAP. V was trimmed by 7 bases and J by 4 bases, leaving 11 bases between them.

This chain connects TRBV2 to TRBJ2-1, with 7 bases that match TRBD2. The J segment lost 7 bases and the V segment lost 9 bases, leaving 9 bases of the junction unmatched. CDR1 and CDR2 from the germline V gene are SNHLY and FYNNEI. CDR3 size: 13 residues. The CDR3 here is CASRAGISNEQFF. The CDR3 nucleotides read TGTGCCAGTCGAGCGGGAATCTCGAATGAGCAGTTCTTC. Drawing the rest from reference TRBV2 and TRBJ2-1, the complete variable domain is EPEVTQTPSHQVTQMGQEVILRCVPISNHLYFYWYRQILGQKVEFLVSFYNNEISEKSEIFDDQFSVERPDGSNFTLKIRSTKLEDSAMYFCASRAGISNEQFFGPGTRLTVL.

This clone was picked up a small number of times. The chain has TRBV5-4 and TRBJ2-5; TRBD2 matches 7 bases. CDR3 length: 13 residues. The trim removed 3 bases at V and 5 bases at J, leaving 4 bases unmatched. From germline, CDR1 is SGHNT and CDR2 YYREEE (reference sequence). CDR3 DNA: TGTGCCAGCAGCTCGGCGGGAGATGAGACCCAGTACTTC. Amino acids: CASSSAGDETQYF.

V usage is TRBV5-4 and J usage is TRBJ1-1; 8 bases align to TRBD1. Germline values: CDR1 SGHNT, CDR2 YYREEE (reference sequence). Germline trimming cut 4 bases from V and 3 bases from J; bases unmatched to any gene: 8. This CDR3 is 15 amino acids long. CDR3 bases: TGTGCCAGCAGCCCGAGGACAGGGTGGGACACTGAAGCTTTCTTT. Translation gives CASSPRTGWDTEAFF.

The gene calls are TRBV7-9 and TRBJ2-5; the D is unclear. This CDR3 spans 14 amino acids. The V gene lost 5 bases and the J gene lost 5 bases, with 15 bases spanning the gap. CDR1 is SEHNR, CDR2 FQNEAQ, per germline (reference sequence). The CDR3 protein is CASSPHLSWETQYF. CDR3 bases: TGTGCCAGCAGCCCCCACCTCTCCTGGGAGACCCAGTACTTC.

This CDR3 is CASSLGPPDYNEQFF. CDR3 coding DNA: TGTGCCAGCAGCTTAGGACCTCCGGACTACAATGAGCAGTTCTTC. The chain recombines TRBV7-3 with TRBJ2-1; D unclear. With 2 bases removed from V and 3 bases from J, the gap between germline ends came to 11 bases. CDR3 size: 15 residues. Germline V gene lookup returns CDR1 SGHTA and CDR2 FQGTGA.

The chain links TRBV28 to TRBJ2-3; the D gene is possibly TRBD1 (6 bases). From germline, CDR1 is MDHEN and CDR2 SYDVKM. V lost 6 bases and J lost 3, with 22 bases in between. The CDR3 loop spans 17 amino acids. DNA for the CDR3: TGTGCCAGCAGCCCCAGGGGTGGCGACTCCCATACAGATACGCAGTATTTT. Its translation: CASSPRGGDSHTDTQYF.

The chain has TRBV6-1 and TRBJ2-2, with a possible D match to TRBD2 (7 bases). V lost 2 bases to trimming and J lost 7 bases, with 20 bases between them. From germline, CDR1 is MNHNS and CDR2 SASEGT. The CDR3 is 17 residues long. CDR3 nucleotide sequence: TGTGCCAGCAGTGAAATGTGGTGGGGGGGCGAAATCGGGGAGCTGTTTTTT. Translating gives CASSEMWWGGEIGELFF.

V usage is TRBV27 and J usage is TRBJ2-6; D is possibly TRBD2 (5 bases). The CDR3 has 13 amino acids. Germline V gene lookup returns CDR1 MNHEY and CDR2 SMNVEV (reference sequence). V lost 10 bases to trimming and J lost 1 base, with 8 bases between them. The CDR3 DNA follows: TGTGCCACCCGGGGATCTGGGGCCAACGTCCTGACTTTC. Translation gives CATRGSGANVLTF.

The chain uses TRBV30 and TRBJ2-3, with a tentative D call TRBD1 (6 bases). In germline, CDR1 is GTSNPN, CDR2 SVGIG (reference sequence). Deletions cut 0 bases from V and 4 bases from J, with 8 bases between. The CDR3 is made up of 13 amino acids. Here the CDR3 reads CAWSVGGADTQYF. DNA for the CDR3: TGTGCCTGGAGTGTAGGGGGAGCAGATACGCAGTATTTT.

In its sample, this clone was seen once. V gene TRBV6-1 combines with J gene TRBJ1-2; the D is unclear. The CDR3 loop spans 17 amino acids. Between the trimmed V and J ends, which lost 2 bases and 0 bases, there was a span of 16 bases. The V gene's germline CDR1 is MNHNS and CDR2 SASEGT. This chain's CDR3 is CASSETRAGRSNYGYTF. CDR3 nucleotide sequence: TGTGCCAGCAGTGAAACCCGGGCGGGCCGTTCTAACTATGGCTACACCTTC.

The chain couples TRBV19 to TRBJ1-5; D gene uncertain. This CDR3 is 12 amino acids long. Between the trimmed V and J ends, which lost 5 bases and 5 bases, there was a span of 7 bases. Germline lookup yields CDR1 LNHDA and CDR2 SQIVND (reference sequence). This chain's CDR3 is CASSPLDQPQHF. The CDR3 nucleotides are TGTGCCAGTAGTCCCCTGGATCAGCCCCAGCATTTT.

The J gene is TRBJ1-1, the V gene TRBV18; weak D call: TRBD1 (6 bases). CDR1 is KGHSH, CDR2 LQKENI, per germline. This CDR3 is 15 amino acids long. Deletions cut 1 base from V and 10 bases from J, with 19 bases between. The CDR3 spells CASSPQPTGFIGAFF. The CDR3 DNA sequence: TGTGCCAGCTCACCACAACCGACAGGTTTTATCGGAGCTTTCTTT.

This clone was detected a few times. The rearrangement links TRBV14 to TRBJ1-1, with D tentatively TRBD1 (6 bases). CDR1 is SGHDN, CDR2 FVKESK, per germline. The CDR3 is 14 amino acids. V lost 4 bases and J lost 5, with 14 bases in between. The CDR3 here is CASSPYREETEAFF. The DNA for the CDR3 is TGTGCCAGCAGCCCATACAGGGAGGAGACTGAAGCTTTCTTT.

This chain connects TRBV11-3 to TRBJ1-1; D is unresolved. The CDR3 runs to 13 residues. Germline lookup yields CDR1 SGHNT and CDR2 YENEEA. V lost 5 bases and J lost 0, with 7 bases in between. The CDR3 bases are TGTGCCAGCAGCGACCGATTGAACACTGAAGCTTTCTTT. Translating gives CASSDRLNTEAFF.

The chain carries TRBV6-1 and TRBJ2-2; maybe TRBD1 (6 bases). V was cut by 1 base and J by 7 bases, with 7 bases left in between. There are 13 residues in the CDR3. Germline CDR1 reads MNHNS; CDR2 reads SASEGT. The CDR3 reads CASSEVGHGELFF. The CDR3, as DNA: TGTGCCAGCAGTGAAGTGGGACACGGGGAGCTGTTTTTT.

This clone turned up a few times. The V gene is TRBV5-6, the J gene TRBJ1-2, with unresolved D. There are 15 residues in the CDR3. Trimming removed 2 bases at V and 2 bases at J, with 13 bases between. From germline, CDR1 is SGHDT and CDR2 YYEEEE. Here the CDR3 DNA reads TGTGCCAGCAGCTTAGGCGGGCCGGCGAACTATGGCTACACCTTC. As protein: CASSLGGPANYGYTF.